The present T cell receptor beta chain was sequenced within a study of blood T cell repertoires in COVID-19. Study-level background: Samples representing acute and convalescent COVID-19 were sourced from the United States, Italy and Spain. PBMCs, B-cell-depleted T cells, or T cells provided the cDNA or gDNA that made up the material.

The method was immunoSEQ multiplex PCR; TCRdb's version includes in-frame clones alone and lacks a portion of them. The sample carries over 200,000 clones, roughly 87% recorded once. The sequencing sample was made of peripheral blood. The sequence was collected from a man aged 35 to 55 with active or convalescent COVID-19.

The DNA of the CDR3 is TGCAGTGCTAGTCTCCGGGCGGGAGCTCCCACAGATACGCAGTATTTT. It encodes CSASLRAGAPTDTQYF. This chain links TRBV20-1 with TRBJ2-3, with TRBD2 identical over 7 bases. The CDR3 length is 16 residues. J lost 2 bases, V lost 3 bases, and 11 bases had no gene match. Germline CDR1 reads DFQATT; CDR2 reads SNEGSKA (reference sequence).